This entry lists 5 T cell receptor beta chains sequenced from one sample in a study of CD8 T cells in ankylosing spondylitis. Overall study results and limits: Characteristic of ankylosing spondylitis blood, it appeared, was a TCR beta motif comprising fewer than 10 highly homologous variants.

These receptors are not linked to any known antigen. MiXCR, run by TCRdb on the 5' RACE reads, gives a single entry per CDR3 protein. The sample records hundreds of thousands of distinct CDR3 sequences, 26% being singletons. The specimen was blood, either unsorted or a sorted T cell fraction (not recorded which). The receptors here all came from a male donor with ankylosing spondylitis.

The rearrangement links TRBV4-2 to TRBJ1-2; 12 bases are shared with TRBD1. This CDR3 has 15 amino acids. Germline V gene lookup returns CDR1 LGHNA and CDR2 YNFKEQ. The trim removed 4 bases at V and 2 bases at J, leaving 2 bases unmatched. The CDR3 DNA reads as TGTGCCAGCAGCCGTGGGACAGGGGGCAACTATGGCTACACCTTC. Protein product: CASSRGTGGNYGYTF.

This chain links TRBV5-1 with TRBJ2-5; D is unclear. Trimming cost V 0 bases and J 3 bases, with 12 bases left between them. CDR1 is SGHRS, CDR2 YFSETQ, per germline. There are 15 residues in the CDR3. The CDR3 here is CASSLADAEEETQYF. CDR3 in DNA: TGCGCCAGCAGCTTGGCAGATGCAGAAGAAGAGACCCAGTACTTC.

J is TRBJ2-7 and V is TRBV7-9; 12 bases agree with TRBD2. CDR3 length: 17 residues. Germline loops: CDR1 SEHNR, CDR2 FQNEAQ (reference sequence). The ends lost 5 bases at V and 4 bases at J; junction bases unmatched: 12. The CDR3 DNA follows: TGTGCCAGCAGCCCCGGGCCAACTAGCGGGAGGTCGTACGAGCAGTACGTC. It translates to CASSPGPTSGRSYEQYV.

This clonotype was counted a few times. This chain links TRBV4-1 with TRBJ1-2; TRBD1 matches 7 bases. Germline CDR1 and CDR2: MGHRA and YSYEKL. The CDR3 extends over 14 amino acids. After removal of 4 bases from V and 2 bases from J, the junction contained 4 bases not matched to a gene. CDR3 DNA sequence: TGCGCCAGCAGCCGGGACAGAGAAAACTATGGCTACACCTTC. Protein product: CASSRDRENYGYTF.

The sample holds a few counts of this clonotype. The chain employs TRBV10-3 and TRBJ2-2; the D is unclear. The ends were cut back, 3 bases at V and 5 bases at J, with 7 bases in the middle. The CDR3 is made up of 13 amino acids. Germline CDR1 ENHRY, CDR2 SYGVKD. CDR3 region: CAISELATGELFF. The CDR3 DNA sequence: TGTGCCATCAGTGAATTGGCAACCGGGGAGCTGTTTTTT.